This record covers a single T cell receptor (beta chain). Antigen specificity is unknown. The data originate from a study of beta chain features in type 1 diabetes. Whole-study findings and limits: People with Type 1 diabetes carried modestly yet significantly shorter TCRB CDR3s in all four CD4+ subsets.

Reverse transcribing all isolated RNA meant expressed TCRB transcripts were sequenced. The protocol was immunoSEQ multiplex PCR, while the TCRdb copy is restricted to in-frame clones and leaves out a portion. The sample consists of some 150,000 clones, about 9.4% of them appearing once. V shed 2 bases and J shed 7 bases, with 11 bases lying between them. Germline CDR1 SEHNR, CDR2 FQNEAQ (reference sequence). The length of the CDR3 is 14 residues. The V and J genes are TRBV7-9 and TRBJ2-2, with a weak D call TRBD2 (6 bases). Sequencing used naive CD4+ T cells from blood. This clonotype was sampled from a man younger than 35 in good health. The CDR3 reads CASSLTGDGGELFF. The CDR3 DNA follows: TGTGCCAGCAGCTTAACGGGGGATGGCGGGGAGCTGTTTTTT.